This is a list of T cell receptor beta chains from one sample in a study of blood T cells in healthy people across ages. TCRdb reanalysed the 5' RACE reads using MiXCR and keeps one entry per CDR3 protein. Counted here are approximately 1,100,000 distinct CDR3 sequences, less than 50% occurring once; the ten biggest clones make up approximately 17%. The sequenced sample was blood. The receptors derive from a woman aged 55-69 years in good health. CDR3s include the opening cysteine and the closing phenylalanine or tryptophan. The order of the fields is clone size, V gene, J gene, D gene, CDR3 DNA, CDR3 protein. A D gene is named only where the DNA matches it firmly. Size is omitted from some rows. Given values are once, few, many or a class for expanded clones.

>-|TRBV27|TRBJ2-1|TRBD2
TGTGCCACCCGACTAGCGGGAGGGCCGCTACTTGAGCAGTTCTTC
CATRLAGGPLLEQFF
>-|TRBV9|TRBJ2-7|TRBD2
TGTGCCAGCAGCGTAGCCCTAGCGGGACCCTACGAGCAGTACTTC
CASSVALAGPYEQYF
>few|TRBV20-1|TRBJ2-7|TRBD2
TGCAGTGCTAGTAGACTAGCGGGAGCCGGCGAGCAGTACTTC
CSASRLAGAGEQYF
>-|TRBV14|TRBJ1-4|TRBD1
TGTGCCAGCAGCCCCCTTCAGACAGGGGGGAATGAAAAACTGTTTTTT
CASSPLQTGGNEKLFF
>-|TRBV5-5|TRBJ2-5|-
TGTGCCAGCAAACTGTCCGGGGCCAACAATGAGCAGTACTTC
CASKLSGANNEQYF
>few|TRBV4-2|TRBJ2-7|-
TGTGCCAGCAGCCAAGAAAAGGCCGGCAGATACGAGCAGTACTTC
CASSQEKAGRYEQYF
>-|TRBV29-1|TRBJ1-2|-
TGCAGCGTCTCCGGGGCGGGCGGCTACACCTTC
CSVSGAGGYTF
>-|TRBV29-1|TRBJ2-7|TRBD2
TGCAGCGTTCTCGGGTTTCGGGAGGCCTACGAGCAGTACTTC
CSVLGFREAYEQYF
>-|TRBV27|TRBJ1-2|-
TGTGCCAGCAGTACCTCCAAGGTGGGCGGCTACACCTTC
CASSTSKVGGYTF
>-|TRBV5-5|TRBJ2-1|TRBD2
TGTGCCAGCAGCTTGTTGGGGCTAGCGGGACAGCAAGAGCAGTTCTTC
CASSLLGLAGQQEQFF
>-|TRBV6-2/TRBV6-3|TRBJ2-1|TRBD2
TGTGCCAGCAGTTACGCCCAGCGTCTAGCGGGAGTTTGGAATGAGCAGTTCTTC
CASSYAQRLAGVWNEQFF
>-|TRBV9|TRBJ2-1|-
TGTGCCAGCAACGAGTCCCCCTATTACAATGAGCAGTTCTTC
CASNESPYYNEQFF
>many|TRBV10-3|TRBJ2-7|-
TGTGCCACCCTCACAACCGACAGTTACGAGCAGTACTTC
CATLTTDSYEQYF
>-|TRBV30|TRBJ2-5|TRBD1
TGTGCGAAGGACAGGGGAGAGACCCAGTACTTC
CAKDRGETQYF
>-|TRBV20-1|TRBJ2-7|-
TGCAGTGCTAGTTCGGACAGTTACGAGCAGTACTTC
CSASSDSYEQYF
>-|TRBV10-2|TRBJ2-5|-
TGCGCCAGCACTGAGGACAATGAGCAGTACTTC
CASTEDNEQYF
>-|TRBV18|TRBJ2-7|TRBD2
TGTGCCAGCTCACACTTAGCGGGGCCGGGGGGAAAACCCTACGAGCAGTACTTC
CASSHLAGPGGKPYEQYF
>-|TRBV2|TRBJ1-2|-
TGTGCCAGCAGTGAGGTCGGCAGGGACATAGTTTTAGGCACCTTC
CASSEVGRDIVLGTF
>-|TRBV7-6|TRBJ2-3|TRBD2
TGTGCCAGCAGCCGACCTAAATTAGCGGGAGGCTCAGATACGCAGTATTTT
CASSRPKLAGGSDTQYF
>-|TRBV20-1|TRBJ2-1|-
TGCAGTGCTAGGGATTCGGGGGAGTTTTACAATGAGCAGTTCTTC
CSARDSGEFYNEQFF
>-|TRBV20-1|TRBJ2-2|-
TGCAGTGCTAGAGCCCAACTCAAGGGGTCCACCGGGGAGCTGTTTTTT
CSARAQLKGSTGELFF
>-|TRBV5-5|TRBJ2-3|TRBD2
TGTGCCAGCAGCCCTCGAGCGGGAGGCCTCACAGATACGCAGTATTTT
CASSPRAGGLTDTQYF
>few|TRBV20-1|TRBJ2-7|TRBD2
TGCAGTGCTAGACGCGGGAGCTCCTACAATGAGCAGTACTTC
CSARRGSSYNEQYF
>-|TRBV7-9|TRBJ2-5|-
TGTGCCAGCAGCTTAGAGGTCCGTCTGGGGGCTGAGGAGACCCAGTACTTC
CASSLEVRLGAEETQYF
>few|TRBV6-2/TRBV6-3|TRBJ2-3|-
TGTGCCAGCAGGTCCGGACTAAGCACAGATACGCAGTATTTT
CASRSGLSTDTQYF
>-|TRBV11-2|TRBJ2-7|-
TGTGCCAGCAGCCTAAGAGCCCTGGGCTACGAGCAGTACTTC
CASSLRALGYEQYF